The rows below give T cell receptor beta chains drawn from one sample of a study of cytomegalovirus exposure and HLA in healthy donors. Sequencing was performed with immunoSEQ multiplex PCR; in TCRdb, only in-frame clones are kept and a portion is missing. The sample consists of 120,000 to 150,000 clones, more than 70% of them appearing once. The material sequenced was PBMCs. All receptors come from a male donor in good health and CMV-seropositive. The CDR3 runs from the conserved cysteine through the conserved F or W. A D gene is named only where the DNA matches it firmly. Clone size appears in some rows only: once, few, many, or a class for an expanded clone.

J,size,V,D,CDR3,DNA
TRBJ1-3,.,TRBV6-6,.,CASDRTADSGNTIYF,TGTGCCAGCGACCGGACAGCCGACTCTGGAAACACCATATATTTT
TRBJ2-1,.,TRBV19,.,CASNHGAGNEQFF,TGTGCCAGTAACCATGGAGCGGGTAATGAGCAGTTCTTC
TRBJ1-5,.,TRBV27,.,CASSLSGNQPQHF,TGTGCCAGCAGTTTGAGCGGCAATCAGCCCCAGCATTTT
TRBJ1-2,.,TRBV5-4,TRBD1,CASSLGPRGVGYTF,TGTGCCAGCAGCTTGGGCCCCAGGGGGGTTGGCTACACCTTC
TRBJ2-1,.,TRBV7-8,.,CASSYRDSSYNEQFF,TGTGCCAGCAGCTACCGGGACTCCTCCTACAATGAGCAGTTCTTC
TRBJ2-7,.,TRBV7-9,TRBD2,CSSSRPTSRVYEQYF,TGTTCCAGCAGCCGCCCGACTAGCAGAGTTTACGAGCAGTACTTC
TRBJ2-2,.,TRBV7-9,.,CASSLGNRAGELFF,TGTGCCAGCAGCTTAGGAAACAGGGCCGGGGAGCTGTTTTTT
TRBJ1-2,.,TRBV6-5,.,CASTRGEGYTF,TGTGCCAGCACTCGGGGGGAAGGCTACACCTTC
TRBJ2-7,.,TRBV2,.,CASSGPLAAYEQYF,TGTGCCAGCAGTGGGCCCCTAGCTGCCTACGAGCAGTACTTC
TRBJ2-7,.,TRBV6-5,.,CASSYSADYEQYF,TGTGCCAGCAGTTACTCAGCTGACTACGAGCAGTACTTC
TRBJ1-3,few,TRBV11-3,.,CASSLWLGPGNTIYF,TGTGCCAGCAGCTTATGGCTAGGTCCTGGAAACACCATATATTTT
TRBJ2-7,.,TRBV29-1,.,CSVYAATAYEQYF,TGCAGCGTGTACGCAGCGACCGCCTACGAGCAGTACTTC
TRBJ2-4,.,TRBV11-2,TRBD1,CASSDLGQTKNIQYF,TGTGCCAGCAGCGACCTGGGACAGACCAAAAACATTCAGTACTTC
TRBJ2-7,.,TRBV6-1,TRBD1,CASIGDRSYEQYF,TGTGCCAGCATAGGGGACAGGTCCTACGAGCAGTACTTC
TRBJ2-3,few,TRBV6-1,TRBD2,CASSGGGAPDTQYF,TGTGCCAGCAGTGGCGGGGGGGCCCCAGATACGCAGTATTTT
TRBJ1-2,.,TRBV10-3,.,CAISEQGAGVYGYTF,TGTGCCATCAGTGAGCAAGGGGCGGGGGTATATGGCTACACCTTC
TRBJ2-3,.,TRBV7-9,TRBD2,CASSLGLAGGSYTDTQYF,TGTGCCAGCAGCTTAGGACTAGCGGGAGGGTCTTACACAGATACGCAGTATTTT
TRBJ2-1,.,TRBV12-2,.,CASRTVWDSPYNEQFF,TGTGCAAGTCGCACTGTATGGGACAGCCCCTACAATGAGCAGTTCTTC
TRBJ2-1,.,TRBV9,TRBD2,CASSVSRTSGRVNEQFF,TGTGCCAGCAGTGTCTCCAGGACTAGCGGGAGGGTAAATGAGCAGTTCTTC
TRBJ1-1,.,TRBV7-6,TRBD1,CASSQRDRGIEAFF,TGTGCCAGCAGCCAACGGGACAGGGGGATTGAAGCTTTCTTT
TRBJ2-2,.,TRBV5-6,TRBD2,CASSLTYRGEGTGELFF,TGTGCCAGCAGCTTGACCTATCGGGGGGAAGGGACCGGGGAGCTGTTTTTT
TRBJ2-7,few,TRBV28,TRBD2,CASNTRGGVHEQYF,TGTGCCAGCAATACGCGGGGGGGTGTCCACGAGCAGTACTTC
TRBJ1-6,few,TRBV13,.,CASSVQVNSSPLHF,TGTGCCAGCAGCGTACAGGTGAATAGTTCACCCCTCCACTTT
TRBJ2-5,few,TRBV5-6,TRBD2,CASSTQRGQGETQYF,TGTGCCAGCAGCACGCAGCGGGGGCAAGGAGAGACCCAGTACTTC
TRBJ1-5,.,TRBV7-2,.,CASSFEQGVNQPQHF,TGTGCCAGCAGCTTTGAACAGGGTGTGAATCAGCCCCAGCATTTT
TRBJ1-6,few,TRBV19,.,CASTDRLKRPDSPLHF,TGTGCCAGTACGGACAGACTAAAGCGTCCGGATTCACCCCTCCACTTT
TRBJ2-7,once,TRBV14,TRBD1,CASSQPTGDKGEQYF,TGTGCCAGCAGCCAACCGACAGGGGATAAGGGCGAGCAGTACTTC
TRBJ1-1,.,TRBV29-1,.,CSVLRGEAFF,TGCAGCGTTCTTCGGGGTGAAGCTTTCTTT
TRBJ1-1,.,TRBV7-8,.,CASSLEGLNEAFF,TGTGCCAGCAGCTTAGAGGGGCTGAATGAAGCTTTCTTT
TRBJ2-7,.,TRBV5-6,.,CASSLEPRLGEQYF,TGTGCCAGCAGCTTGGAACCGCGGCTTGGGGAGCAGTACTTC
TRBJ1-5,.,TRBV7-9,TRBD1,CASSPQGGNQPQHF,TGTGCCAGCAGCCCACAGGGGGGCAATCAGCCCCAGCATTTT
TRBJ2-7,once,TRBV9,TRBD1,CASSVTVRGLLSSYEQYF,TGTGCCAGCAGCGTAACAGTCAGGGGGCTGCTCAGCTCCTACGAGCAGTACTTC
TRBJ2-1,.,TRBV30,.,CAWSLSSYNEQFF,TGTGCCTGGAGTTTGAGCTCCTACAATGAGCAGTTCTTC
TRBJ1-2,few,TRBV18,TRBD1,CASSTDRDVGGYTF,TGTGCCAGCTCAACGGACAGGGACGTGGGAGGCTACACCTTC
TRBJ2-7,.,TRBV19,TRBD2,CASSMASGVYEQYF,TGTGCCAGTAGTATGGCTAGCGGGGTCTACGAGCAGTACTTC
TRBJ2-2,.,TRBV30,TRBD1,CAWSDPDRTTGELFF,TGTGCCTGGAGTGACCCGGACAGGACCACCGGGGAGCTGTTTTTT
TRBJ2-3,.,TRBV5-4,TRBD2,CASSPRGTSGRAADTQYF,TGTGCCAGCAGCCCGCGGGGGACTAGCGGGAGGGCCGCAGATACGCAGTATTTT
TRBJ2-7,.,TRBV18,.,CASSQVWQGGHEQYF,TGTGCCAGCTCACAGGTCTGGCAGGGGGGCCACGAGCAGTACTTC
TRBJ1-1,.,TRBV6-5,.,CASSFRGGAFF,TGTGCCAGCAGTTTTAGGGGGGGGGCTTTCTTT
TRBJ2-3,.,TRBV5-1,.,CASSLVSGVSTDTQYF,TGCGCCAGCAGCTTGGTCTCAGGGGTTAGCACAGATACGCAGTATTTT
TRBJ1-1,.,TRBV27,TRBD1,CASSPLQGRVTEAFF,TGTGCCAGCAGTCCCCTACAGGGGCGGGTAACTGAAGCTTTCTTT
TRBJ1-2,.,TRBV2,TRBD1,CASREGQGNYGYTF,TGTGCCAGCAGGGAAGGACAGGGAAACTATGGCTACACCTTC
TRBJ2-1,.,TRBV5-4,TRBD2,CASSLRLAGYNEQFF,TGTGCCAGCAGCTTGAGGCTAGCGGGGTACAATGAGCAGTTCTTC
TRBJ2-2,.,TRBV7-3,.,CASSLRGADGELFF,TGTGCCAGCAGCTTACGGGGGGCGGACGGGGAGCTGTTTTTT
TRBJ2-7,.,TRBV2,.,CASSPLTGSYEQYF,TGTGCCAGCAGTCCTTTAACCGGTTCCTACGAGCAGTACTTC
TRBJ1-2,.,TRBV6-5,TRBD1,CASRTRTGGYYGYTF,TGTGCCAGCAGAACCCGGACAGGGGGCTACTATGGCTACACCTTC
TRBJ2-3,.,TRBV25-1,TRBD2,CASSEGSGGPTDTQYF,TGTGCCAGCAGTGAAGGAAGCGGGGGTCCCACAGATACGCAGTATTTT
TRBJ1-1,.,TRBV5-6,.,CASSLAGRGFDTEAFF,TGTGCCAGCAGCTTGGCAGGCAGGGGTTTTGACACTGAAGCTTTCTTT
TRBJ2-3,.,TRBV18,TRBD2,CASSETSGGADTQYF,TGTGCCAGCTCCGAGACTAGCGGGGGGGCAGATACGCAGTATTTT
TRBJ2-5,.,TRBV5-1,.,CASSSSRRREETQYF,TGCGCCAGCAGCTCCTCACGGAGGAGGGAAGAGACCCAGTACTTC
TRBJ2-7,.,TRBV7-9,TRBD1,CSSSSGTGGYEQYF,TGTTCCAGCAGCTCAGGGACAGGGGGCTACGAGCAGTACTTC
TRBJ1-4,.,TRBV28,.,CASSPTLDWVNEKLFF,TGTGCCAGCAGTCCAACCCTAGATTGGGTTAATGAAAAACTGTTTTTT
TRBJ2-1,.,TRBV5-1,.,CASSFQSEDEQFF,TGCGCCAGCAGCTTTCAGTCCGAGGATGAGCAGTTCTTC
TRBJ1-5,.,TRBV7-8,TRBD1,CASSSRQGVSNQPQHF,TGTGCCAGCAGCTCCAGACAGGGCGTAAGCAATCAGCCCCAGCATTTT
TRBJ2-5,.,TRBV6-1,TRBD2,CASSEVTGGPSEQYF,TGTGCCAGCAGTGAAGTAACGGGGGGGCCGAGTGAGCAGTACTTC
TRBJ2-1,.,TRBV5-6,.,CASSLSSGAPPYNEQFF,TGTGCCAGCAGCTTGTCGAGCGGAGCCCCTCCCTACAATGAGCAGTTCTTC
TRBJ2-7,.,TRBV27,.,CASSLKQAYEQYF,TGTGCCAGCAGTTTAAAGCAGGCTTACGAGCAGTACTTC
TRBJ2-2,.,TRBV7-2,TRBD2,CASSSRLAGTGELFF,TGTGCCAGCAGCTCAAGACTAGCGGGCACCGGGGAGCTGTTTTTT
TRBJ2-1,.,TRBV7-8,TRBD2,CASSPSGLALYNEQFF,TGTGCCAGCAGCCCGAGCGGACTAGCTCTCTACAATGAGCAGTTCTTC